The 28 T cell receptor beta chains given below trace back to one sample, sequenced in a study of OX40 agonist ivuxolimab in advanced cancers. Sequenced by immunoSEQ multiplex PCR; TCRdb stores in-frame clones only, minus some. The sample holds some 100,000 clones, roughly 90% seen once. The specimen comprised CD4+ or CD8+ T cells sorted from blood, sampled in a trial of the OX40 agonist ivuxolimab. The receptors were gathered from an adult with an advanced solid tumor such as melanoma, head and neck, liver or kidney cancer.

The chain employs TRBV4-1 and TRBJ2-7, with 10 positions matching TRBD1. The CDR3 spans 15 residues. Trimming cost V 4 bases and J 4 bases; bases outside gene matches: 7. Per the germline V gene, CDR1 is MGHRA and CDR2 is YSYEKL. The CDR3 DNA sequence: TGCGCCAGCAGCCCCCGACAGGGGGCGATGTACGAGCAGTACTTC. Translating it yields CASSPRQGAMYEQYF.

This sequence joins TRBV19 and TRBJ2-7; D is unclear. The germline V gene encodes CDR1 LNHDA and CDR2 SQIVND (reference sequence). CDR3 size: 14 residues. V lost 1 base, J lost 3 bases, and 10 bases lay in between. The CDR3 coding sequence is TGTGCCAGTAGTATAGTACTGGGCAACTACGAGCAGTACTTC. Translating it yields CASSIVLGNYEQYF.

This clone was found once. The chain has TRBV29-1 and TRBJ2-7; weak D call: TRBD1 (5 bases). Germline-derived CDR1 and CDR2 are SQVTM and ANQGSEA. The V and J ends lost 5 bases and 3 bases respectively, with 8 bases between them. The CDR3 has 11 residues. Here the CDR3 reads CSVLQDYEQYF. The CDR3 DNA reads as TGCAGCGTTCTACAGGACTACGAGCAGTACTTC.

The V call is TRBV29-1, the J call TRBJ2-5, with TRBD2 as a possible D gene (7 bases). CDR1 is SQVTM and CDR2 is ANQGSEA in the germline V gene. The CDR3 is 14 amino acids. The V end lost 4 bases, the J end lost 4 bases, and 16 bases lay between the germline ends. For the CDR3, the DNA is TGCAGCGTTGCGGGGGGCGTTTTTCTAGAGACCCAGTACTTC. This translates into CSVAGGVFLETQYF.

The chain links TRBV29-1 to TRBJ2-7; no clear D gene. The V gene lost 1 base and the J gene lost 3 bases, with 13 bases spanning the gap. This CDR3 spans 14 amino acids. Germline CDR1 and CDR2: SQVTM and ANQGSEA. CDR3 nucleotide sequence: TGCAGCGTTGAAGGTTTTGAGACGGACTACGAGCAGTACTTC. Protein sequence: CSVEGFETDYEQYF.

The genes are TRBV4-3 and TRBJ2-3, with TRBD2 identical over 16 bases. Germline trimming cut 0 bases from V and 2 bases from J; bases unmatched to any gene: 5. Germline lookup yields CDR1 LGHNA and CDR2 YSLEER. CDR3 length equals 19 residues. This chain's CDR3 is CASSQDSGLAGGITDTQYF. DNA of the CDR3: TGCGCCAGCAGCCAAGATTCGGGACTAGCGGGGGGGATCACAGATACGCAGTATTTT.

The V call is TRBV7-9, the J call TRBJ2-3; D is uncertain. Trimming removed 5 bases at V and 0 bases at J, with 3 bases between. CDR3 length: 12 residues. Looked up from germline, CDR1 is SEHNR and CDR2 is FQNEAQ (reference sequence). The CDR3 reads CASSLSTDTQYF. For the CDR3, the DNA is TGTGCCAGCAGCCTCAGCACAGATACGCAGTATTTT. Combining the CDR3 with reference TRBV7-9 and TRBJ2-3 gives the whole variable domain DTGVSQNPRHKITKRGQNVTFRCDPISEHNRLYWYRQTLGQGPEFLTYFQNEAQLEKSRLLSDRFSAERPKGSFSTLEIQRTEQGDSAMYLCASSLSTDTQYFGPGTRLTVL.

The V call is TRBV7-8, the J call TRBJ2-5, with 9 bases lining up with TRBD1. The germline V gene encodes CDR1 SGHVS and CDR2 FQNEAQ. Trimming at V came to 1 base and at J to 9 bases, leaving 9 bases not matched to a gene. The CDR3 is made up of 15 amino acids. In DNA form, the CDR3 reads TGTGCCAGCAGCTTAGATTTGGGACAGGGAAGGCCCCAGTACTTC. It codes for CASSLDLGQGRPQYF.

V gene TRBV25-1 combines with J gene TRBJ1-6; TRBD1 might be the D (6 bases). Germline lookup yields CDR1 MGHDK and CDR2 SYGVNS. The V end lost 2 bases, the J end lost 7 bases, and 15 bases lay between the germline ends. The CDR3 loop spans 16 amino acids. The CDR3 DNA sequence: TGTGCCAGCAGTGAAAGGGAGAGGGGGGGCAATTCACCCCTCCACTTT. It translates to CASSERERGGNSPLHF.

The V gene is TRBV13, the J gene TRBJ2-7; possibly TRBD1 or TRBD2 for D (5 bases each). The V and J ends lost 5 bases and 0 bases respectively, with 17 bases between them. This CDR3 is 16 amino acids long. CDR1 and CDR2 from the germline V gene are PRHDT and FYEKMQ (reference sequence). The CDR3 reads CASSPPGLGSSYEQYF. The DNA of the CDR3 is TGTGCCAGCAGCCCCCCGGGGCTAGGGAGCTCCTACGAGCAGTACTTC.

This sequence joins TRBV5-6 and TRBJ2-1; 8 nucleotides line up with TRBD2. The CDR3 covers 14 residues. Germline V gene lookup returns CDR1 SGHDT and CDR2 YYEEEE. V was pared by 2 bases and J by 3 bases, with 1 base of the junction left unmatched. The CDR3 reads CASSLAGDYNEQFF. The CDR3 nucleotides read TGTGCCAGCAGCTTAGCGGGAGACTACAATGAGCAGTTCTTC.

V gene TRBV2 combines with J gene TRBJ2-3; TRBD1 matches at 9 bases. With V trimmed by 5 bases and J by 3 bases, 9 bases remained unmatched. Per the germline V gene, CDR1 is SNHLY and CDR2 is FYNNEI. The CDR3 consists of 16 residues. The CDR3 nucleotides read TGTGCCAGCAGTAAAACAGGGGGCTATGAGACAGATACGCAGTATTTT. This codes for CASSKTGGYETDTQYF.

V gene TRBV4-1 combines with J gene TRBJ2-3; 9 bases map to TRBD2. V gave up 3 bases and J gave up 3 bases; unmatched junction bases: 13. The CDR3 runs to 18 residues. Germline V gives CDR1 MGHRA, CDR2 YSYEKL. In DNA, the CDR3 is TGCGCCAGCAGCCACCACGCCCTCAGGAGCGGGGGGACAGATACGCAGTATTTT. Protein sequence: CASSHHALRSGGTDTQYF.

The chain is built from TRBV7-2 and TRBJ1-6; D is uncertain. Trimming stripped 4 bases from V and 7 bases from J, with 8 bases between. The CDR3 loop spans 13 amino acids. The germline V gene has CDR1 SGHTA and CDR2 FQGNSA. CDR3 protein: CASSYPNNSPLHF. As DNA, the CDR3 is TGTGCCAGCAGCTACCCCAACAATTCACCCCTCCACTTT.

The genes are TRBV27 and TRBJ2-3; TRBD2 matches 9 bases. The V gene end was trimmed by 5 bases and the J gene end by 2 bases; junction bases not matched to a gene: 5. The CDR3 contains 15 residues. Per the germline V gene, CDR1 is MNHEY and CDR2 is SMNVEV (reference sequence). CDR3 DNA sequence: TGTGCCAGCAGTATTAGCGGGAGATACACAGATACGCAGTATTTT. Its protein is CASSISGRYTDTQYF.

The chain employs TRBV11-2 and TRBJ2-7; D not certain. CDR3 length: 12 amino acids. V lost 4 bases, J lost 3 bases, and 7 bases lay in between. Germline CDR1 SGHAT, CDR2 FQNNGV. The CDR3 is CASSYWGYEQYF. For the CDR3, the DNA is TGTGCCAGCAGCTATTGGGGCTACGAGCAGTACTTC.

This clone was picked up one time. This sequence joins TRBV4-1 and TRBJ1-5, with unresolved D. The germline V and J ends were trimmed by 1 base and 4 bases, with 8 bases remaining between them. The CDR3 contains 14 residues. Germline values: CDR1 MGHRA, CDR2 YSYEKL. This CDR3 reads CASSQVGLNQPQHF. The CDR3 DNA sequence: TGCGCCAGCAGCCAAGTAGGGCTAAATCAGCCCCAGCATTTT.

The V gene is TRBV27, the J gene TRBJ1-5, with D unresolved. There are 13 residues in the CDR3. V lost 5 bases and J lost 5, with 10 bases in between. Looked up from germline, CDR1 is MNHEY and CDR2 is SMNVEV (reference sequence). CDR3 loop: CASSLLGDQPQHF. CDR3 DNA: TGTGCCAGCAGTCTACTCGGGGATCAGCCCCAGCATTTT.

The chain is built from TRBV29-1 and TRBJ2-7; 7 nucleotides match TRBD1. Losses at the gene ends were 4 bases for V and 6 bases for J; bases not matched to a gene: 12. Looked up from germline, CDR1 is SQVTM and CDR2 is ANQGSEA. This CDR3 has 14 amino acids. The CDR3 DNA sequence: TGCAGCGTTGTGGGGGAAGGGGGCTCACCCGAGCAGTACTTC. This encodes CSVVGEGGSPEQYF.

The chain couples TRBV19 to TRBJ2-1; 7 bases are a match to TRBD1. Germline lookup yields CDR1 LNHDA and CDR2 SQIVND (reference sequence). The CDR3 is 14 amino acids. Trimming took 6 bases from V and 9 from J; bases not matched to a gene: 11. As DNA, the CDR3 is TGTGCCAGTAGATGGGTGACAGGGCATAGTGAGCAGTTCTTC. Translation gives CASRWVTGHSEQFF.

The chain couples TRBV27 to TRBJ2-1, with D possibly being TRBD2 (6 bases). Per the germline V gene, CDR1 is MNHEY and CDR2 is SMNVEV (reference sequence). The CDR3 contains 14 residues. Trimming took off 4 bases at V and 2 bases at J, with 9 bases between the two ends. This chain's CDR3 is CASSYGGAYNEQFF. CDR3 nucleotide sequence: TGTGCCAGCAGTTATGGCGGGGCCTACAATGAGCAGTTCTTC.

CDR3 coding DNA: TGTGCCAGCAGTCTAGGGACAAGGAACACTGAAGCTTTCTTT. Amino acids: CASSLGTRNTEAFF. The chain combines TRBV6-5 with TRBJ1-1; the D gene is possibly TRBD1 (6 bases). The CDR3 has 14 residues. The V end lost 5 bases, the J end lost 1 base, and 11 bases lay between the germline ends. Per germline, CDR1 MNHEY and CDR2 SVGAGI.

The genes are TRBV18 and TRBJ1-4, with TRBD1 identical over 8 bases. The germline V gene encodes CDR1 KGHSH and CDR2 LQKENI. This CDR3 contains 18 residues. Germline trimming cut 6 bases from V and 2 bases from J; bases unmatched to any gene: 14. CDR3 nucleotide sequence: TGTGCCAGCTCGCCATATCCGGGACAGGCGGCGACTAATGAAAAACTGTTTTTT. It yields the protein CASSPYPGQAATNEKLFF.

The chain employs TRBV7-3 and TRBJ1-1, with 12 nucleotides matching TRBD1. The length of the CDR3 is 16 residues. V was clipped by 3 bases and J by 8 bases; unmatched bases: 10. Germline-derived CDR1 and CDR2 are SGHTA and FQGTGA. CDR3: CASSFCLWDRGPEAFF. The CDR3 DNA follows: TGTGCCAGCAGCTTTTGTCTTTGGGACAGGGGGCCCGAAGCTTTCTTT.

The gene calls are TRBV6-1 and TRBJ1-1; D may be TRBD1 (5 bases). CDR1 and CDR2 (germline): MNHNS, SASEGT. The CDR3 is 14 residues long. V was shortened by 2 bases and J by 5 bases, with 12 bases between the two germline ends. This CDR3 is CASSERAGRTEAFF. The CDR3 DNA sequence: TGTGCCAGCAGTGAAAGGGCAGGGCGAACTGAAGCTTTCTTT.

V is TRBV30 and J is TRBJ2-7, with 7 bases fitting TRBD2. The CDR3 totals 13 residues. Trimming removed 0 bases from V and 7 bases from J; junction bases left unmatched: 6. Per the germline V gene, CDR1 is GTSNPN and CDR2 is SVGIG (reference sequence). CDR3 in DNA: TGTGCCTGGAGTGTACGGGGGGTGTGGGAGCAGTACTTC. It encodes CAWSVRGVWEQYF.

V usage is TRBV6-1 and J usage is TRBJ1-1; the D is unclear. Looked up from germline, CDR1 is MNHNS and CDR2 is SASEGT. The CDR3 totals 11 residues. The V end lost 7 bases, the J end lost 2 bases, and 5 bases lay between the germline ends. The CDR3 nucleotides read TGTGCCAGCACCATCAACACTGAAGCTTTCTTT. Amino acids: CASTINTEAFF.

V gene TRBV19 combines with J gene TRBJ1-1; D perhaps matches TRBD1 (5 bases). This CDR3 contains 18 residues. Per the germline V gene, CDR1 is LNHDA and CDR2 is SQIVND (reference sequence). V gave up 0 bases and J gave up 0 bases, with 17 bases separating them. The CDR3, as DNA: TGTGCCAGTAGTATAGATCTCCCCGACTGGGGGATGAACACTGAAGCTTTCTTT. This translates into CASSIDLPDWGMNTEAFF.